This entry lists 20 T cell receptor beta chains sequenced from one sample in a study of cytomegalovirus exposure and HLA in healthy donors. With 60 Vbeta and 13 Jbeta primers, the PCR was carried out. Libraries were prepared by immunoSEQ multiplex PCR; TCRdb keeps only in-frame clonotypes and omits some of them. The profile shows roughly 140,000 clones, approximately 80% of them singletons. The sequencing input was PBMCs. The receptors here all came from a male donor in good health and CMV-seronegative.

A few counts support this clone. This rearrangement joins TRBV27 to TRBJ2-1; 9 nucleotides agree with TRBD1. With 2 bases clipped from V and 4 bases from J, the junction kept 6 bases outside the gene matches. From germline, CDR1 is MNHEY and CDR2 SMNVEV (reference sequence). CDR3 length: 16 residues. This CDR3 reads CASSLGGGQGYNEQFF. CDR3 coding DNA: TGTGCCAGCAGTTTAGGGGGTGGACAGGGGTACAATGAGCAGTTCTTC.

A few counts support this clone. This chain links TRBV5-4 with TRBJ2-7, with 9 bases matching TRBD2. The germline V gene encodes CDR1 SGHNT and CDR2 YYREEE (reference sequence). The CDR3 is 13 amino acids. V gave up 6 bases and J gave up 7 bases; unmatched junction bases: 8. The CDR3 DNA sequence: TGTGCCAGCACAACTAGCGGGCTTGGAGAGCAGTACTTC. Its protein is CASTTSGLGEQYF.

The chain couples TRBV10-2 to TRBJ2-4; 9 nucleotides agree with TRBD1. Germline trimming cut 2 bases from V and 6 bases from J; bases unmatched to any gene: 11. CDR1 and CDR2 from the germline V gene are WSHSY and SAAADI. The CDR3 length is 17 residues. The CDR3 DNA reads TGCGCCAGCAGTGAGGGGGGGTTGGGACAGGGATTAAACATTCAGTACTTC. It encodes CASSEGGLGQGLNIQYF.

The chain combines TRBV18 with TRBJ2-5; perhaps TRBD1 as D (6 bases). CDR1 KGHSH and CDR2 LQKENI come from the germline V gene. The CDR3 is 14 amino acids. Trimming shortened V by 3 bases and J by 1 base, and 9 bases separated the two germline ends. The CDR3 coding sequence is TGTGCCAGCTCACCTCGACAGGTCCAAGAGACCCAGTACTTC. Translating it yields CASSPRQVQETQYF. Full variable domain (outside the CDR3, taken from reference TRBV18 and TRBJ2-5): NAGVMQNPRHLVRRRGQEARLRCSPMKGHSHVYWYRQLPEEGLKFMVYLQKENIIDESGMPKERFSAEFPKEGPSILRIQQVVRGDSAAYFCASSPRQVQETQYFGPGTRLLVL.

CDR3 in DNA: TGCGCCAGCAGCCAAGACGCTAGCGGGCGCACAGATACGCAGTATTTT. It translates to CASSQDASGRTDTQYF. The rearrangement links TRBV4-3 to TRBJ2-3, with TRBD2 matching over 8 bases. This CDR3 comprises 16 residues. CDR1 LGHNA and CDR2 YSLEER come from the germline V gene. Trimming took 0 bases from V and 1 from J; bases not matched to a gene: 3.

The chain recombines TRBV9 with TRBJ2-3, with 7 nucleotides matching TRBD2. The CDR3 sequence is 15 residues long. The germline V gene has CDR1 SGDLS and CDR2 YYNGEE. Trimming at V came to 2 bases and at J to 3 bases, leaving 6 bases not matched to a gene. The CDR3 reads CASSVEAGETDTQYF. Written as DNA, the CDR3 is TGTGCCAGCAGCGTTGAGGCGGGAGAAACAGATACGCAGTATTTT.

The V gene is TRBV28, the J gene TRBJ2-1, with a tentative D call TRBD2 (6 bases). Germline V CDR1 and CDR2: MDHEN, SYDVKM. CDR3 length equals 11 residues. Trimming took off 3 bases at V and 15 bases at J, with 12 bases between the two ends. The CDR3 spells CASSFAEGRFF. The CDR3 bases are TGTGCCAGCAGTTTCGCGGAGGGTCGGTTCTTC.

V usage is TRBV6-5 and J usage is TRBJ1-1, with D possibly TRBD1 on 6 matching bases. Trimming stripped 6 bases from V and 8 bases from J, with 13 bases between. Germline values: CDR1 MNHEY, CDR2 SVGAGI. The CDR3 spans 12 residues. The CDR3 region is CASRSRGDEAFF. The CDR3 nucleotides read TGTGCCAGCAGAAGCAGGGGAGACGAAGCTTTCTTT.

V and J are TRBV21-1 and TRBJ1-5; TRBD1, the D gene given by the table, was not confirmed from the DNA. TRBV21-1 is a pseudogene segment. The CDR3 has 14 amino acids. CDR3 coding DNA: TGTGCCAGCAGCGACCGACAGGTAGGCCAGCCCCAGCATTTT. Translated: CASSDRQVGQPQHF.

V and J are TRBV25-1 and TRBJ1-2; D uncertain. The CDR3 contains 11 residues. Trimming cost V 0 bases and J 8 bases, with 4 bases left between them. Germline assignment: CDR1 MGHDK and CDR2 SYGVNS. The CDR3 region is CASSEYRGYTF. CDR3 DNA sequence: TGTGCCAGCAGTGAATATCGGGGCTACACCTTC.

This chain joins TRBV19 and TRBJ2-1, with TRBD2 identical over 7 bases. The V and J ends lost 10 bases and 2 bases, in that order; junction bases with no gene match: 8. CDR1 LNHDA and CDR2 SQIVND come from the germline V gene (reference sequence). CDR3 length: 14 amino acids. CDR3 in DNA: TGTGCCACCCTCGGCGGGGGTCCCTACAATGAGCAGTTCTTC. It is translated as CATLGGGPYNEQFF.

The V gene is TRBV28, the J gene TRBJ2-2, with TRBD1 matching 10 bases. V lost 4 bases, J lost 3 bases, and 2 bases stayed unmatched. The CDR3 consists of 15 residues. Germline V gives CDR1 MDHEN, CDR2 SYDVKM. CDR3 sequence (DNA): TGTGCCAGCAGTTCCGGGACAGGGGACACCGGGGAGCTGTTTTTT. Its translation is CASSSGTGDTGELFF.

The V and J genes are TRBV7-9 and TRBJ2-5, with 7 bases aligning to TRBD2. CDR1 and CDR2 (germline): SEHNR, FQNEAQ (reference sequence). V dropped 5 bases and J dropped 1; count of bases not matched to a gene: 13. This CDR3 is 17 amino acids long. The CDR3 region is CASSGKVGLAAQETQYF. CDR3 DNA: TGTGCCAGCAGCGGCAAAGTGGGGCTAGCGGCCCAAGAGACCCAGTACTTC.

This clone was observed a few times. The chain has TRBV4-2 and TRBJ2-1, with TRBD2 as a possible D gene (6 bases). Germline V gives CDR1 LGHNA, CDR2 YNFKEQ. The CDR3 totals 15 residues. V was pared by 2 bases and J by 5 bases, with 13 bases between. CDR3 sequence reads: CASSQFQRADNEQFF. Here the CDR3 DNA reads TGTGCCAGCAGCCAATTCCAGCGGGCGGACAATGAGCAGTTCTTC.

This clone was detected only a few times. CDR3 amino acids: CASSQVGGGRAREQYF. CDR3 bases: TGCGCCAGCAGCCAAGTCGGGGGCGGGAGGGCGCGCGAGCAGTACTTC. V is TRBV4-1 and J is TRBJ2-7, with TRBD2 matching 9 bases. The CDR3 loop spans 16 amino acids. V shed 1 base, J shed 6 bases, and the junction held 10 bases outside the gene matches. In germline, CDR1 is MGHRA, CDR2 YSYEKL.

The rearrangement joins TRBV18 to TRBJ1-5; 7 nucleotides line up with TRBD1. This CDR3 region has 14 residues. CDR1 and CDR2 (germline): KGHSH, LQKENI. Unmatched junction bases numbered 4, after V lost 6 bases and J lost 2 bases. CDR3 DNA: TGTGCCAGCTCGCAGGGACAGCGCAATCAGCCCCAGCATTTT. Protein sequence: CASSQGQRNQPQHF.

The V call is TRBV19, the J call TRBJ2-1, with D possibly TRBD1 on 5 matching bases. Trimming pared 4 bases from V and 8 bases from J, leaving 9 bases between. Germline values: CDR1 LNHDA, CDR2 SQIVND (reference sequence). The length of the CDR3 is 12 residues. CDR3 nucleotides: TGTGCCAGTAGTACAGGGCTCGATGAGCAGTTCTTC. Protein product: CASSTGLDEQFF.

The genes are TRBV28 and TRBJ2-7, with 7 bases lining up with TRBD2. The germline gives CDR1 MDHEN, CDR2 SYDVKM. The CDR3 is 12 residues long. Trimming removed 10 bases from V and 7 bases from J; junction bases left unmatched: 10. CDR3 nucleotides: TGTGCCACCCATCCGGGGGAGGGTGAGCAGTACTTC. It is translated as CATHPGEGEQYF.

This chain joins TRBV10-3 and TRBJ1-4; D might be TRBD1 (5 bases). The CDR3 sequence is 14 residues long. The germline gives CDR1 ENHRY, CDR2 SYGVKD. V was trimmed by 6 bases and J by 4 bases, leaving 12 bases between them. This CDR3 reads CAIRTSGFNEKLFF. CDR3 sequence (DNA): TGTGCCATCAGGACTTCAGGGTTTAATGAAAAACTGTTTTTT.

The chain uses TRBV30 and TRBJ2-7, with 7 bases lining up with TRBD2. V lost 7 bases to trimming and J lost 6 bases; unmatched junction nucleotides: 12. The CDR3 runs 13 residues. Germline V gene lookup returns CDR1 GTSNPN and CDR2 SVGIG (reference sequence). This CDR3 reads CASSFTGGSEQYF. CDR3 DNA sequence: TGTGCCTCCTCCTTTACGGGAGGTAGCGAGCAGTACTTC.